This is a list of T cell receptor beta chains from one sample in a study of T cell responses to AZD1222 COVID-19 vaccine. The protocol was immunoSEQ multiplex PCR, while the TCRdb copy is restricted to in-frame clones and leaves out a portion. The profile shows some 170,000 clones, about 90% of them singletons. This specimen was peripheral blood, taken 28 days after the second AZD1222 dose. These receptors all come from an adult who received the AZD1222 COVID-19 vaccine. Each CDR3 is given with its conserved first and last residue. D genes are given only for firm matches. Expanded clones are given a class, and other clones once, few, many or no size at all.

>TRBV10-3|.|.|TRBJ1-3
TGTGCCATCAGTGAGTCACCGGTGAGCTCTGGAAACACCATATATTTT
CAISESPVSSGNTIYF
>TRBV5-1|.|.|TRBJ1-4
TGCGCCAGCAGCTTGGAGACAGTCCCTAATGAAAAACTGTTTTTT
CASSLETVPNEKLFF
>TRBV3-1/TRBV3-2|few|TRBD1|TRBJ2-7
TGTGCCAGCAGCCGGGACAGGGGGAGAGGCGAGCAGTACTTC
CASSRDRGRGEQYF
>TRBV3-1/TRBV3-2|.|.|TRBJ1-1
TGTGCCAGCAGCCAAGGGGCGAATTTGGAAGCTTTCTTT
CASSQGANLEAFF
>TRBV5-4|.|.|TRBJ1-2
TGTGCCAGCAGCTCGGAACAGGGTCTTGGCTACACCTTC
CASSSEQGLGYTF
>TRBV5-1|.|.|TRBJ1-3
TGCGCCAGCAGCTTGTTGGGGGGCTCTGGAAACACCATATATTTT
CASSLLGGSGNTIYF
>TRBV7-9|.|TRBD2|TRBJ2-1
TGTGCCAGCAGCTTAGCGGGGGACTACAAAAGGAGCTCCTACAATGAGCAGTTCTTC
CASSLAGDYKRSSYNEQFF
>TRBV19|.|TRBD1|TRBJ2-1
TGTGCCAGTAGTCCTACAGGGGGTAGGGGTCTAGGGGACTTTTACAATGAGCAGTTCTTC
CASSPTGGRGLGDFYNEQFF
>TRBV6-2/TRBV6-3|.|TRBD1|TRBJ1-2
TGTGCCAGCAGTCAGACAGGGAATGGCTACACCTTC
CASSQTGNGYTF
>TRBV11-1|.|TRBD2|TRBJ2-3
TGTGCCAGCAGCCATCCCACTAGCGCAGATACGCAGTATTTT
CASSHPTSADTQYF
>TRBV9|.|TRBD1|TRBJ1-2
TGTGCCAGCAGCCCCGACGACAGGGGTAACTATGGCTACACCTTC
CASSPDDRGNYGYTF
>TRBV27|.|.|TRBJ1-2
TGTGCCAGCAGTTCAGGGATCTATGGCTACACCTTC
CASSSGIYGYTF
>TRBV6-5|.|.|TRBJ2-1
TGTGCCAGCGATAGACTGGAAAGCTACAATGAGCAGTTCTTC
CASDRLESYNEQFF
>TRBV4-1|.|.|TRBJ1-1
TGCGTCAGCAGCCAAGGGACGGCTACCACTGAAGCTTTCTTT
CVSSQGTATTEAFF
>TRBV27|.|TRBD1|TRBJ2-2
TGTGCCAGCAGCCAACCGACAGGGGCCCTCAGAAGCGGGGAGCTGTTTTTT
CASSQPTGALRSGELFF
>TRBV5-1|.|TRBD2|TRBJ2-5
TGCGCCAGCAGCTCTAGCGGCGGATGGGAGACCCAGTACTTC
CASSSSGGWETQYF
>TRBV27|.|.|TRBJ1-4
TGTGCCAGCAGTCCCACCTGGGACCGCCCGAGGGAAAAACTGTTTTTT
CASSPTWDRPREKLFF
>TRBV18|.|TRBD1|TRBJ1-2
TGTGCCAGCTCACCAGGACAGGGAGGCGGCTACACCTTC
CASSPGQGGGYTF
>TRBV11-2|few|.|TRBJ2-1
TGTGCCAGCAGCTTTGGCCGGGGGCAAGGCAATGAGCAGTTCTTC
CASSFGRGQGNEQFF
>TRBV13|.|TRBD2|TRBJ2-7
TGTGCCAGCAGCCCGGGGCTAGCGGTGTACGAGCAGTACTTC
CASSPGLAVYEQYF
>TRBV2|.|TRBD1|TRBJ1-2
TGTGCCGGGCACGGACAGGGATTTTCCTATGGCTACACCTTC
CAGHGQGFSYGYTF
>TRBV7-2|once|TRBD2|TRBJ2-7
TGTGCCAGCAGCTTAGTAGCGGGGGCTACCTACGAGCAGTACTTC
CASSLVAGATYEQYF